Here is one TCR beta chain with its context. The antigen is not known. The sample originates from a study of cytotoxic CD8 clonotypes in ibrutinib-treated CLL. Study in general: Results showed approximately 25 partial and 2 complete responses; following median about 68 months, around 14 remained remitted, approximately twelve advanced. Overall study results and limits: Progressing and sustained-remission patients had different sampling times. Clonality was higher at ibrutinib response and returned toward baseline at progression. Clonality (at baseline) was higher than in age-matched healthy donors and tracked circulating CD8+ T-cell counts.

Clones were read by immunoSEQ multiplex PCR, and TCRdb kept only the in-frame ones, dropping some. There are approximately 170,000 clones in the sample; roughly 84% occur only once, and 3% to 3.5% lies in the top ten. V gave up 6 bases and J gave up 5 bases; unmatched junction bases: 4. Looked up from germline, CDR1 is MNHNY and CDR2 is SVGAGI (reference sequence). This CDR3 contains 14 residues. The receptor was isolated from a human donor with chronic lymphocytic leukemia. Material: PBMCs, obtained at disease progression, from a patient treated with ibrutinib. This chain connects TRBV6-6 to TRBJ2-7; 13 nucleotides match TRBD2. The CDR3 DNA sequence: TGTGCCAGCAGCCGGACTAGCGGGAGTAACGAGCAGTACTTC. Its translation is CASSRTSGSNEQYF.